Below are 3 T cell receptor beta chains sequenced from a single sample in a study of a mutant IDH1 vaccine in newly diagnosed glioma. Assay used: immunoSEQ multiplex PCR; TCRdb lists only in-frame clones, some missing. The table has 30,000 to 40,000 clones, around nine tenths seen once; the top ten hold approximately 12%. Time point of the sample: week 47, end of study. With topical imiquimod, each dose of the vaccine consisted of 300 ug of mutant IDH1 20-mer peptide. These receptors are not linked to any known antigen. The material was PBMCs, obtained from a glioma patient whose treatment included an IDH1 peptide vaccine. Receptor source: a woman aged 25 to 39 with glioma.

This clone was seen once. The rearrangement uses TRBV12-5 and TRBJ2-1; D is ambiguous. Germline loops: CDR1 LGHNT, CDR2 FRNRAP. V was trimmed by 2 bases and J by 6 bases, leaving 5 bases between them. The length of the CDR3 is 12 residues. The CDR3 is CASGLFGNEQFF. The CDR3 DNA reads TGTGCTAGTGGTTTGTTTGGCAATGAGCAGTTCTTC.

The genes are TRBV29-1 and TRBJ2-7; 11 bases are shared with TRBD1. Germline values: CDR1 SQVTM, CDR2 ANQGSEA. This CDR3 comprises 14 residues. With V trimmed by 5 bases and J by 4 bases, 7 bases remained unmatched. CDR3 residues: CSVRPGQGAYEQYF. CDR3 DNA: TGCAGCGTTCGTCCAGGACAGGGGGCATACGAGCAGTACTTC.

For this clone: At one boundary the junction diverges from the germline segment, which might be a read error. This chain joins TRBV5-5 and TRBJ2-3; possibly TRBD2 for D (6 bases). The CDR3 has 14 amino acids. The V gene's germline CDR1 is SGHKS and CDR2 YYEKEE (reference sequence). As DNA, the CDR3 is TGTGCCACCAGCGGAGGGAATCGGGCCCTCGCGCAGTATTTT. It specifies CATSGGNRALAQYF.